Listed below are T cell receptor beta chains from one sample, sequenced in a study of T-cell reconstitution after alpha-beta-depleted transplantation in children. TCRdb re-derived calls from the PCR reads in MiXCR, one entry per CDR3 protein. The sample holds roughly 100,000 distinct CDR3 sequences; around 7% are singletons and the top ten take about a sixth. Here the sequenced sample was PBMCs, taken before TCRalphabeta/CD19-depleted stem cell transplant. The source of these receptors is a boy between 2 and 10 years old with acute lymphoblastic leukemia, due to receive a stem cell transplant. Both conserved end residues are part of each CDR3. The order of the fields is V gene, clone size, J gene, D gene, CDR3 length, CDR3 DNA, CDR3 protein. The D gene is left open where the match is weak. The size field is filled for only some rows; it gives once, few, many or a size class.

v_call: TRBV20-1
clone_size: many
j_call: TRBJ2-5
d_call: NA
cdr3_length: 11
cdr3_nt: TGCAGTGCTAGCAGGGAAGAGACCCAGTACTTC
cdr3_aa: CSASREETQYF

v_call: TRBV6-5
clone_size: many
j_call: TRBJ1-6
d_call: NA
cdr3_length: 16
cdr3_nt: TGTGCCAGCAGTTACCTCCTCGCAGCCAATAATTCACCCCTCCACTTT
cdr3_aa: CASSYLLAANNSPLHF

v_call: TRBV20-1
clone_size: NA
j_call: TRBJ2-7
d_call: TRBD2
cdr3_length: 14
cdr3_nt: TGCAGTGCTAGAGAAGCGGGACTAGCGGGGGAGCAGTACTTC
cdr3_aa: CSAREAGLAGEQYF

v_call: TRBV5-1
clone_size: many
j_call: TRBJ2-7
d_call: NA
cdr3_length: 12
cdr3_nt: TGCGCCAGCAGCTCCTCGTCTGGGGAGCAGTACTTC
cdr3_aa: CASSSSSGEQYF

v_call: TRBV7-9
clone_size: many
j_call: TRBJ2-3
d_call: NA
cdr3_length: 13
cdr3_nt: TGTGCCAGCAGCGTACTACAACGAGATACGCAGTATTTT
cdr3_aa: CASSVLQRDTQYF

v_call: TRBV6-6
clone_size: few
j_call: TRBJ2-7
d_call: NA
cdr3_length: 13
cdr3_nt: TGTGCCAGCAGTTATAGCAGGGCCAAGTTTATCTACTTC
cdr3_aa: CASSYSRAKFIYF

v_call: TRBV2
clone_size: many
j_call: TRBJ2-1
d_call: TRBD2
cdr3_length: 17
cdr3_nt: TGTGCCAGCAGACGCCTAGCGGGGGGCTACTCCTACAATGAGCAGTTCTTC
cdr3_aa: CASRRLAGGYSYNEQFF

v_call: TRBV4-2
clone_size: NA
j_call: TRBJ2-5
d_call: NA
cdr3_length: 13
cdr3_nt: TGTGCCAGCAGCCAGGGACGTTCGGAGACCCAGTACTTC
cdr3_aa: CASSQGRSETQYF

v_call: TRBV19
clone_size: many
j_call: TRBJ2-3
d_call: TRBD1
cdr3_length: 15
cdr3_nt: TGTGCCAGTAGTTCACAGGGGGACAACACAGATACGCAGTATTTT
cdr3_aa: CASSSQGDNTDTQYF

v_call: TRBV7-9
clone_size: few
j_call: TRBJ2-7
d_call: NA
cdr3_length: 13
cdr3_nt: TGTGCCGTCTCGGGCAGGCTATCCTACGAGCAGTACTTC
cdr3_aa: CAVSGRLSYEQYF

v_call: TRBV7-9
clone_size: NA
j_call: TRBJ1-2
d_call: TRBD1
cdr3_length: 15
cdr3_nt: TGTGCCAGCAGCCCGACAGGGGGCATTAACTATGGCTACACCTTC
cdr3_aa: CASSPTGGINYGYTF

v_call: TRBV29-1
clone_size: many
j_call: TRBJ1-5
d_call: NA
cdr3_length: 14
cdr3_nt: TGCAGCGTTTTGACCATGGGGAGCAATCAGCCCCAGCATTTT
cdr3_aa: CSVLTMGSNQPQHF

v_call: TRBV24-1
clone_size: many
j_call: TRBJ2-3
d_call: NA
cdr3_length: 16
cdr3_nt: TGTGCCACCAGTGACCGAACACCGGGAAGAAAAGATACGCAGTATTTT
cdr3_aa: CATSDRTPGRKDTQYF

v_call: TRBV9
clone_size: few
j_call: TRBJ2-1
d_call: TRBD1
cdr3_length: 16
cdr3_nt: TGTGCCAGCAGCGTAGGGGGAGGGACAGGGGCCTATGAGCAGTTCTTC
cdr3_aa: CASSVGGGTGAYEQFF

v_call: TRBV25-1
clone_size: NA
j_call: TRBJ1-3
d_call: NA
cdr3_length: 15
cdr3_nt: TGTGCCAGCAGTGAGGTGGGGGTGTCTGGAAACACCATATATTTT
cdr3_aa: CASSEVGVSGNTIYF

v_call: TRBV20-1
clone_size: NA
j_call: TRBJ2-3
d_call: TRBD1
cdr3_length: 16
cdr3_nt: TGCAGTGCTAGTCGCCTTAGGACAGGCCCTGGGGATACGCAGTATTTT
cdr3_aa: CSASRLRTGPGDTQYF